This T cell receptor beta chain was documented in a study of blood T cell repertoires in COVID-19. Across the whole study: The analysed material was cDNA or gDNA that came from T cells, B-cell-depleted T cells, or PBMCs.

Measured with immunoSEQ multiplex PCR; TCRdb has only the in-frame clones, and not every one. The table shows over 300,000 clones, with around 89% occurring only once. The CDR3 runs 15 residues. The sequence derives from a man between 18 and 35 years old with active or convalescent COVID-19. Sequenced sample: peripheral blood. The V call is TRBV21-1, the J call TRBJ2-3; the table's D call of TRBD1 was not tested on the DNA. TRBV21-1 is shown as a pseudogene. The CDR3 loop is CASSTGTPSTDTQYF. In DNA, the CDR3 is TGTGCCAGCAGTACCGGGACACCTAGCACAGATACGCAGTATTTT.